This TCR beta chain is drawn from a study of blood T cells in healthy people across ages. Remarks on this clonotype: Its antigen remains unknown.

A second PCR, run for roughly 7 to 12 cycles, used a sample-barcoded 5' primer plus a J-beta primer mix. Each cDNA molecule, via a template-switch adaptor with 12 random nucleotides, was tagged. TCRdb passed the 5' RACE reads through MiXCR, listing each CDR3 protein once. The sample includes 850,000 to 1,300,000 distinct CDR3 sequences, over 35% of them seen just once. Samples each had at least 6 micrograms of total RNA extracted. CDR1 is SNHLY, CDR2 FYNNEI, per germline. This CDR3 has 17 amino acids. With V trimmed by 1 base and J by 4 bases, 6 bases remained unmatched. Notes on the study in general: A roughly linear age-dependent decrease characterized TCR beta diversity per million T cells.

V gene TRBV2 combines with J gene TRBJ2-1; TRBD2 agrees at 11 bases. This TCR came from a woman aged 55-75 years in good health. Material: blood. CDR3 in amino acids: CASSEGRGLAVYNEQFF. DNA for the CDR3: TGTGCCAGCAGTGAAGGTCGGGGACTAGCGGTATACAATGAGCAGTTCTTC.